A single sample gave rise to the 22 T cell receptor beta chains below, sequenced in a study of blood T cells in healthy people across ages. A sample-barcoded 5' primer and a J-beta primer mix were used in a second PCR of roughly 7 to 12 cycles. MiXCR, applied by TCRdb to the 5' RACE reads, yields one record per CDR3 protein. The top ten hold roughly 15% of the sample, which has about 650,000 distinct CDR3 sequences, approximately 29% seen once. The sample comprised blood. The receptors were gathered from a woman aged 80 or over in good health.

This clonotype occurred a few times. A much larger clonotype is one base distant, so this may be a read error. This chain uses TRBV20-1 with TRBJ2-7; 10 bases line up with TRBD2. J lost 4 bases, V lost 0 bases, and 6 bases had no gene match. The germline V gene encodes CDR1 DFQATT and CDR2 SNEGSKA (reference sequence). The CDR3 is 15 residues long. CDR3 sequence: CSARDLERGGYEQYF. CDR3 coding DNA: TGCAGTGCTAGAGATCTCGAGCGGGGGGGATACGAGCAGTACTTC.

This clonotype was found a few times. The chain links TRBV30 to TRBJ1-1; 10 nucleotides line up with TRBD1. J lost 1 base, V lost 1 base, and 3 bases had no gene match. Germline CDR1 and CDR2: GTSNPN and SVGIG (reference sequence). The CDR3 runs 15 residues. For the CDR3, the DNA is TGTGCCTGGAGTGGTGGGGACAGGGGGAACACTGAAGCTTTCTTT. This sequence encodes CAWSGGDRGNTEAFF. The whole variable domain, remainder taken from reference TRBV30 and TRBJ1-1, is SQTIHQWPATLVQPVGSPLSLECTVEGTSNPNLYWYRQAAGRGLQLLFYSVGIGQISSEVPQNLSASRPQDRQFILSSKKLLLSDSGFYLCAWSGGDRGNTEAFFGQGTRLTVV.

The CDR3 loop reads CSARDVALYNEQFF. CDR3 bases: TGCAGTGCTAGAGACGTAGCTCTTTACAATGAGCAGTTCTTC. V gene TRBV20-1 combines with J gene TRBJ2-1, with D unresolved. Germline assignment: CDR1 DFQATT and CDR2 SNEGSKA (reference sequence). Trimming removed 0 bases from V and 4 bases from J, with 10 bases in between. This CDR3 comprises 14 residues.

This clonotype was observed a few times. A much larger clone is a single base away; this may be a read error. This chain uses TRBV6-1 with TRBJ2-5; TRBD1 aligns across 9 bases. This CDR3 has 16 residues. Trimming removed 0 bases from V and 11 bases from J; junction bases left unmatched: 13. Germline V lookup: CDR1 MNHNS, CDR2 SASEGT. CDR3 residues: CASSEAGQGIAYGQYF. The CDR3 DNA reads as TGTGCCAGCAGTGAAGCGGGACAGGGAATAGCCTACGGGCAGTACTTC.

At least ten counts were recorded for this clonotype. The chain is built from TRBV29-1 and TRBJ1-5, with D possibly TRBD1 on 5 matching bases. The CDR3 consists of 12 residues. Germline assignment: CDR1 SQVTM and CDR2 ANQGSEA. Trimming took 8 bases from V and 4 from J, leaving 12 bases between them. The DNA of the CDR3 is TGCAGCCCGGCGGGGGATAATCAGCCCCAGCATTTT. This gives the protein CSPAGDNQPQHF.

This clonotype was detected ten times or more. This chain connects TRBV5-1 to TRBJ1-1; 9 nucleotides align to TRBD1. Germline CDR1 and CDR2: SGHRS and YFSETQ. This CDR3 has 14 amino acids. With 4 bases clipped from V and 5 bases from J, the junction kept 6 bases outside the gene matches. The CDR3 loop reads CASSLRQGETEAFF. Here the CDR3 DNA reads TGCGCCAGCAGCCTTCGACAGGGGGAGACTGAAGCTTTCTTT.

A remark on this clonotype: This may stem from a read error, because a much larger clone lies one nucleotide away. This rearrangement joins TRBV18 to TRBJ2-1, with TRBD2 identical over 11 bases. The J call is uncertain, as TRBJ2-7 better fits the DNA end. CDR3 length: 17 residues. The V gene's germline CDR1 is KGHSH and CDR2 LQKENI. The CDR3 loop is CASSPPGLAGVYNEQYF. Here the CDR3 DNA reads TGTGCCAGCTCACCACCAGGACTAGCGGGTGTCTACAATGAGCAGTACTTC.

The chain links TRBV5-1 to TRBJ2-7, with D possibly TRBD1 on 6 matching bases. V shed 0 bases and J shed 0 bases, with 19 bases lying between them. The CDR3 is 18 residues long. In germline, CDR1 is SGHRS, CDR2 YFSETQ. For the CDR3, the DNA is TGCGCCAGCAGCTTGGCTCCAACCGGACAGACCTTCTCCTACGAGCAGTACTTC. Amino acid sequence: CASSLAPTGQTFSYEQYF.

In the case of this clonotype: A much larger clone differs by one base, so this may be a read error. The chain joins TRBV2 to TRBJ2-5, with unresolved D. This CDR3 contains 13 residues. Trimming shortened V by 4 bases and J by 11 bases, and 17 bases separated the two germline ends. Germline CDR1 is SNHLY and CDR2 is FYNNEI. The CDR3 region has the DNA TGTGCCAGCAGTGGGACCTTTTACAATGAGCAGTACTTC. Its translation is CASSGTFYNEQYF.

This clonotype was counted only a few times. This chain joins TRBV6-2 or TRBV6-3 and TRBJ1-1, with D perhaps TRBD1 (6 bases). CDR1 MNHEY and CDR2 SVGEGT come from the germline V gene. This CDR3 has 13 residues. Trimming pared 0 bases from V and 9 bases from J, leaving 11 bases between. The CDR3 region is CASSYSTGDKAFF. The CDR3 nucleotides are TGTGCCAGCAGTTACTCGACAGGAGATAAAGCTTTCTTT.

This clonotype was counted a few times. A much larger clone is a single base away; this may be a read error. J is TRBJ2-3 and V is TRBV12-3 or TRBV12-4; TRBD2 is a possible D gene (7 bases). Trimming left V 7 bases short and J 7 bases short, with 24 bases between. This CDR3 spans 16 amino acids. DNA of the CDR3: TGTGCCAGCACTCCCCGCGGGGGCGCAAAAAGACATACGCAGTATTTT. Translating gives CASTPRGGAKRHTQYF.

J is TRBJ1-2 and V is TRBV28, with D uncertain. V dropped 6 bases and J dropped 0 bases, with 14 bases sitting between them. Germline values: CDR1 MDHEN, CDR2 SYDVKM. The CDR3 spans 15 residues. CDR3 DNA sequence: TGTGCCAGCAGCCTACCGACGGGAGCTAACTATGGCTACACCTTC. Translation gives CASSLPTGANYGYTF.

In this sample, this clonotype turned up many times. This rearrangement joins TRBV7-2 to TRBJ2-7; 8 bases match TRBD2. V gave up 10 bases and J gave up 4 bases; unmatched junction bases: 15. Germline V gives CDR1 SGHTA, CDR2 FQGNSA. The CDR3 totals 15 residues. CDR3 residues: CATKRSAGGVYEQYF. CDR3 in DNA: TGTGCCACCAAGAGGTCGGCGGGGGGTGTATACGAGCAGTACTTC.

There are many counts of this clonotype. This chain joins TRBV20-1 and TRBJ1-2; 8 bases fit TRBD1. Trimming cost V 6 bases and J 4 bases; bases outside gene matches: 7. This CDR3 comprises 13 residues. CDR1 and CDR2 (germline): DFQATT, SNEGSKA (reference sequence). CDR3 DNA sequence: TGCAGTGCAAGACAGGGGACGGCCTATGGCTACACCTTC. Its protein is CSARQGTAYGYTF.

This clonotype was counted at least ten times. V usage is TRBV5-1 and J usage is TRBJ1-1; tentative D call: TRBD1 (5 bases). Germline V gene data show CDR1 as SGHRS and CDR2 as YFSETQ. This CDR3 spans 13 amino acids. Trimming shortened V by 8 bases and J by 1 base, and 12 bases separated the two germline ends. The CDR3 DNA follows: TGCGCCAGTTCGGGGCTCCCGAACACTGAAGCTTTCTTT. Its protein product is CASSGLPNTEAFF.

For this clonotype: A much more abundant neighbour one base away suggests this may be a read error. This sequence joins TRBV9 and TRBJ1-2; 9 bases align to TRBD1. CDR1 and CDR2 (germline): SGDLS, YYNGEE. J gave up 6 bases and V 3 bases, and 3 bases lay outside the gene matches. The CDR3 has 13 amino acids. The CDR3 region has the DNA TGTGCCAGCAGCGCCACAGGGGGCAATGGCTACACCTTC. Amino acids: CASSATGGNGYTF.

This clonotype has a handful of counts. A read error is possible here, since a much larger clone lies one base away. V and J are TRBV10-3 and TRBJ2-3; 9 bases are shared with TRBD1. Germline assignment: CDR1 ENHRY and CDR2 SYGVKD. V lost 3 bases to trimming and J lost 5 bases; unmatched junction nucleotides: 9. This CDR3 has 16 amino acids. The CDR3 reads CAISDLGQGLIDTQYF. As DNA, the CDR3 is TGTGCCATCAGTGACTTGGGACAGGGTCTGATAGATACGCAGTATTTT.

This clonotype came up many times. In nucleotides, the CDR3 is TGCAGTGCTAGTAGCGGGGGTGTAAGCACAGATACGCAGTATTTT. It specifies CSASSGGVSTDTQYF. J is TRBJ2-3 and V is TRBV20-1; 9 bases map to TRBD2. Germline V gene lookup returns CDR1 DFQATT and CDR2 SNEGSKA (reference sequence). J was trimmed by 0 bases and V by 3 bases; bases with no gene match: 4. The CDR3 consists of 15 residues.

This clonotype was detected a few times. The junction shows a germline mismatch at one end, possibly a read error. This chain links TRBV3-1 with TRBJ2-4; 9 bases are shared with TRBD1. The CDR3 has 15 amino acids. The germline CDR1 and CDR2 sequences are LGHDT and YNNKEL (reference sequence). The CDR3 sequence is CASSRFPGQGNIQYF. The CDR3 DNA reads as TGTGCCAGTAGCCGTTTCCCGGGACAGGGAAACATTCAGTACTTC.

This clonotype showed up many times. V gene TRBV5-4 combines with J gene TRBJ1-2; tentative D call: TRBD1 (5 bases). The V end was cut by 2 bases, the J end by 6 bases, with 20 bases between. Germline-derived CDR1 and CDR2 are SGHNT and YYREEE (reference sequence). The CDR3 totals 16 residues. CDR3 nucleotide sequence: TGTGCCAGCAGCTTACCCCGGGACGGGGATAATCATGGCTACACCTTC. Translation gives CASSLPRDGDNHGYTF. The full variable domain, completed using reference TRBV5-4 and TRBJ1-2, is ETGVTQSPTHLIKTRGQQVTLRCSSQSGHNTVSWYQQALGQGPQFIFQYYREEENGRGNFPPRFSGLQFPNYSSELNVNALELDDSALYLCASSLPRDGDNHGYTFGSGTRLTVV.

Many counts were recorded for this clonotype. The chain uses TRBV7-2 and TRBJ2-7; the D gene is possibly TRBD2 (6 bases). CDR3 length: 13 amino acids. The germline V gene has CDR1 SGHTA and CDR2 FQGNSA. V lost 5 bases and J lost 3, with 11 bases in between. The CDR3 spells CASSRDSIYEQYF. The CDR3 region has the DNA TGTGCCAGCAGCCGGGACTCGATCTACGAGCAGTACTTC.

This clonotype appeared many times. The chain couples TRBV9 to TRBJ2-3; D is perhaps TRBD1 (6 bases). CDR1 and CDR2 from the germline V gene are SGDLS and YYNGEE. The CDR3 is made up of 16 amino acids. Trimming cost V 4 bases and J 4 bases, with 19 bases left between them. CDR3 DNA sequence: TGTGCCAGCAGCCCACCGGGCAGGGGTGGCGCAGATACGCAGTATTTT. Amino acids: CASSPPGRGGADTQYF.